The rows below give T cell receptor beta chains drawn from one sample of a study of beta chain features in type 1 diabetes. The method was immunoSEQ multiplex PCR; TCRdb's version includes in-frame clones alone and lacks a portion of them. Seen here are hundreds of thousands of clones, roughly 15% observed once, and the top ten hold 0.09% to 0.095%. The sample consisted of naive CD4+ T cells from blood. These receptors originate from a man between 18 and 35 years old in good health. The conserved cysteine and the conserved F or W are not part of the CDR3 here. Clone size appears in some rows only: once, few, many, or a class for an expanded clone.

v_call	clone_size	j_call	cdr3_aa
TRBV20-1	few	TRBJ2-1	SAPDHNEQF
TRBV19	NA	TRBJ1-2	ASSIAGANYGYT
TRBV6-6	few	TRBJ2-7	ASSYSVPGYEQY
TRBV5-1	NA	TRBJ2-1	ASSLGVWGANEQF
TRBV9	few	TRBJ1-1	ASSVSGANTEAF
TRBV6-5	NA	TRBJ1-2	ASRLPGGYGYT
TRBV18	few	TRBJ1-2	ASSPDRVGYGYT
TRBV29-1	NA	TRBJ2-7	SVERKGQRFSGEQY
TRBV5-4	NA	TRBJ2-3	ASSLVLAGVGTDTQY
TRBV29-1	few	TRBJ2-7	SVLSSGRAVDEQY
TRBV6-5	NA	TRBJ1-5	ASSYGANQPQH
TRBV27	NA	TRBJ2-5	ASSRQGGETQY
TRBV7-6	few	TRBJ2-1	ASSLGGQVPYNEQF
TRBV6-5	NA	TRBJ2-7	ASSYSQSSSYEQY
TRBV7-2	few	TRBJ2-3	ASSRGGSTDTQY
TRBV7-9	NA	TRBJ2-3	ASSSRTSGNTDTQY
TRBV2	NA	TRBJ2-5	ASYQGPQETQY
TRBV10-3	few	TRBJ2-7	AIKQGRASTAGEQY
TRBV25-1	NA	TRBJ1-3	ATQTGAGNTIY
TRBV19	NA	TRBJ1-5	ASSELGQWGARPQH
TRBV18	few	TRBJ1-6	ASSPRLTEGGNSPLH
TRBV28	NA	TRBJ2-7	ASSSAGKKDYEQY
TRBV9	few	TRBJ2-3	ASSGPRTGLAVTDTQY
TRBV15	NA	TRBJ2-3	ATSRDRPPADTQY
TRBV4-2	NA	TRBJ2-3	ASSRRTSGSTDTQY
TRBV29-1	NA	TRBJ2-5	SVPPGGGQETQY
TRBV10-3	few	TRBJ2-7	AISGVRGFYEQY
TRBV7-3	NA	TRBJ1-6	ASSLTVGSPLH
TRBV6-5	few	TRBJ1-3	ASSYSIGDIGNTIY